A single sample gave rise to the 16 T cell receptor beta chains below, sequenced in a study of blood T cell repertoires in COVID-19. Generated by immunoSEQ multiplex PCR, the TCRdb table keeps only in-frame clones and is missing some. The data contain roughly 30,000 clones, 85% of them singletons. Material: peripheral blood. Receptors originate from a human donor with acute or convalescent COVID-19. The donor label of this sample is uncertain.

The chain joins TRBV5-1 to TRBJ1-6; tentative D call: TRBD1 (5 bases). The V gene's germline CDR1 is SGHRS and CDR2 YFSETQ. The CDR3 contains 15 residues. Trimming shortened V by 2 bases and J by 9 bases, and 15 bases separated the two germline ends. The CDR3 DNA sequence: TGCGCCAGCAGCTTTGTTGCAGGGTTGGGTTCACCCCTCCACTTT. Its protein product is CASSFVAGLGSPLHF.

V usage is TRBV18 and J usage is TRBJ2-2; D is perhaps TRBD1 (5 bases). Germline V lookup: CDR1 KGHSH, CDR2 LQKENI. The CDR3 has 15 amino acids. With 6 bases removed from V and 0 bases from J, the gap between germline ends came to 11 bases. The CDR3 here is CASSSGASNTGELFF. CDR3 coding DNA: TGTGCCAGCTCCTCTGGGGCTTCGAACACCGGGGAGCTGTTTTTT.

The J gene is TRBJ1-1, the V gene TRBV18; 9 bases are a match to TRBD1. This CDR3 has 17 amino acids. Germline V CDR1 and CDR2: KGHSH, LQKENI. Trimming took 1 base from V and 0 from J; bases not matched to a gene: 6. The CDR3 nucleotides read TGTGCCAGCTCACCACGCGAAGGGACAGGGTTGAACACTGAAGCTTTCTTT. It yields the protein CASSPREGTGLNTEAFF.

The chain joins TRBV18 to TRBJ2-6, with D perhaps matching TRBD2 (5 bases). V was trimmed by 3 bases and J by 4 bases, leaving 16 bases between them. Germline values: CDR1 KGHSH, CDR2 LQKENI. The CDR3 is 17 residues long. The CDR3 DNA reads as TGTGCCAGCTCACCGATCTCACGGGGTTCCGGGGCCAACGTCCTGACTTTC. Translation: CASSPISRGSGANVLTF.

This chain connects TRBV2 to TRBJ1-5, with a weak D call TRBD1 (6 bases). Trimming removed 8 bases from V and 2 bases from J, with 19 bases in between. The CDR3 consists of 16 residues. The germline V gene has CDR1 SNHLY and CDR2 FYNNEI. The CDR3 is CASGVRGGFGNQPQHF. The CDR3 coding sequence is TGTGCCAGCGGAGTCAGGGGCGGATTCGGCAATCAGCCCCAGCATTTT. The variable domain in full, with the rest retrieved from reference TRBV2 and TRBJ1-5, is EPEVTQTPSHQVTQMGQEVILRCVPISNHLYFYWYRQILGQKVEFLVSFYNNEISEKSEIFDDQFSVERPDGSNFTLKIRSTKLEDSAMYFCASGVRGGFGNQPQHFGDGTRLSIL.

In this sample, this clone turned up once. The chain is built from TRBV13 and TRBJ2-2; D not certain. V lost 5 bases to trimming and J lost 1 base, with 11 bases between them. Germline V gene data show CDR1 as PRHDT and CDR2 as FYEKMQ (reference sequence). This CDR3 contains 15 residues. CDR3 sequence: CASSTISRNTGELFF. For the CDR3, the DNA is TGTGCCAGCAGCACTATCAGCAGGAACACCGGGGAGCTGTTTTTT.

The chain is built from TRBV5-8 and TRBJ2-1, with 11 bases fitting TRBD2. J was trimmed by 0 bases and V by 0 bases; bases with no gene match: 5. CDR3 length: 18 residues. Germline V gene data show CDR1 as SGHTS and CDR2 as YDEGEE. For the CDR3, the DNA is TGTGCCAGCAGCTTGGTAGCGGGGGGGTACCTCTCCTACAATGAGCAGTTCTTC. This codes for CASSLVAGGYLSYNEQFF.

The chain couples TRBV6-5 to TRBJ2-1; 10 bases fit TRBD2. The CDR3 runs 15 residues. V shed 2 bases and J 8 bases; nucleotides not matched to a gene: 6. Looked up from germline, CDR1 is MNHEY and CDR2 is SVGAGI. The CDR3 reads CASSYEAGGRDEQFF. In DNA, the CDR3 is TGTGCCAGCAGTTACGAAGCGGGGGGGCGAGATGAGCAGTTCTTC.

The chain links TRBV4-1 to TRBJ2-7; possible D gene TRBD1, 6 bases. Between the trimmed V and J ends, which lost 4 bases and 3 bases, there was a span of 10 bases. CDR3 length: 13 residues. In germline, CDR1 is MGHRA, CDR2 YSYEKL. The CDR3 sequence: CASSPDRGYEQYF. CDR3 nucleotide sequence: TGCGCCAGCAGCCCGGACAGAGGCTACGAGCAGTACTTC.

The rearrangement uses TRBV18 and TRBJ1-2; D uncertain. There are 17 residues in the CDR3. Germline-derived CDR1 and CDR2 are KGHSH and LQKENI. Trimming shortened V by 3 bases and J by 8 bases, and 25 bases separated the two germline ends. The CDR3 DNA sequence: TGTGCCAGCTCACCCGAGGGAGGACGGCTGGATTTATCAGGCTACACCTTC. Translating gives CASSPEGGRLDLSGYTF.

The chain employs TRBV9 and TRBJ2-1; no clear D. Germline lookup yields CDR1 SGDLS and CDR2 YYNGEE. Trimming pared 3 bases from V and 6 bases from J, leaving 10 bases between. This CDR3 spans 13 amino acids. CDR3 amino acids: CASSAPPSNEQFF. CDR3 nucleotides: TGTGCCAGCAGCGCCCCACCGAGCAATGAGCAGTTCTTC. The complete variable domain, with remaining parts taken from reference TRBV9 and TRBJ2-1, reads DSGVTQTPKHLITATGQRVTLRCSPRSGDLSVYWYQQSLDQGLQFLIQYYNGEERAKGNILERFSAQQFPDLHSELNLSSLELGDSALYFCASSAPPSNEQFFGPGTRLTVL.

The chain uses TRBV2 and TRBJ2-7; the D is unclear. This CDR3 has 11 residues. CDR1 is SNHLY and CDR2 is FYNNEI in the germline V gene. V dropped 5 bases and J dropped 4 bases, with 6 bases sitting between them. The CDR3 here is CASSTEYEQYF. In DNA, the CDR3 is TGTGCCAGCAGTACAGAATACGAGCAGTACTTC.

The chain has TRBV6-1 and TRBJ1-5, with TRBD1 matching over 11 bases. Germline V gene sequence: CDR1 MNHNS, CDR2 SASEGT. The ends lost 3 bases at V and 6 bases at J; junction bases unmatched: 4. This CDR3 is built from 15 residues. CDR3: CASSDRTGGGQPQHF. CDR3 DNA sequence: TGTGCCAGCAGTGACCGGACAGGGGGCGGTCAGCCCCAGCATTTT.

The V and J genes are TRBV4-2 and TRBJ1-5; D is uncertain. Trimming removed 2 bases from V and 4 bases from J, with 3 bases in between. Germline values: CDR1 LGHNA, CDR2 YNFKEQ. The CDR3 has 12 amino acids. The CDR3 bases are TGTGCCAGCAGCCAACCAAATCAGCCCCAGCATTTT. This translates into CASSQPNQPQHF.

The gene calls are TRBV7-8 and TRBJ1-3; D is perhaps TRBD1 (6 bases). The CDR3 contains 18 residues. Trimming left V 1 base short and J 4 bases short, with 20 bases between. CDR1 SGHVS and CDR2 FQNEAQ come from the germline V gene. Here the CDR3 DNA reads TGTGCCAGCAGCTTAGGGGGTCCAGGGCTGACAGGAGGAAACACCATATATTTT. Its translation: CASSLGGPGLTGGNTIYF.

The CDR3 here is CASSPIEGGTSYGYTF. Written as DNA, the CDR3 is TGTGCCAGCAGCCCTATCGAAGGGGGAACGTCCTATGGCTACACCTTC. The chain joins TRBV11-2 to TRBJ1-2; a possible D gene is TRBD1 (6 bases). V lost 5 bases and J lost 4, with 20 bases in between. This CDR3 has 16 residues. Germline lookup yields CDR1 SGHAT and CDR2 FQNNGV.